These 10 T cell receptor beta chains were all obtained from the same sample, sequenced in a study of T cell responses to AZD1222 COVID-19 vaccine. Libraries were prepared by immunoSEQ multiplex PCR; TCRdb keeps only in-frame clonotypes and omits some of them. In the table there are 50,000 to 75,000 clones, approximately 83% of which are singletons. The specimen comprised peripheral blood, sampled on day 0 of AZD1222 vaccination. The receptors were gathered from an adult in good health.

V gene TRBV6-5 combines with J gene TRBJ2-1, with unresolved D. In germline, CDR1 is MNHEY, CDR2 SVGAGI. The V gene lost 7 bases and the J gene lost 3 bases, with 13 bases spanning the gap. This CDR3 region has 14 residues. DNA of the CDR3: TGTGCCAGCATAAGTCCCCGGGTCTACAATGAGCAGTTCTTC. Translation: CASISPRVYNEQFF.

As DNA, the CDR3 is TGTGCCAGCAGCCCGAGGAACTCCTACAATGAGCAGTTCTTC. Its protein is CASSPRNSYNEQFF. V is TRBV28 and J is TRBJ2-1; no clear D gene. Trimming removed 6 bases from V and 0 bases from J, with 9 bases in between. In germline, CDR1 is MDHEN, CDR2 SYDVKM. The CDR3 has 14 residues.

The genes are TRBV4-3 and TRBJ1-5; possible D gene TRBD1, 5 bases. Germline loops: CDR1 LGHNA, CDR2 YSLEER. V lost 0 bases to trimming and J lost 7 bases, with 13 bases between them. This CDR3 has 15 residues. CDR3 nucleotide sequence: TGCGCCAGCAGCCAAGATGCAGAACGGGGCCAGCCCCAGCATTTT. It translates to CASSQDAERGQPQHF.

This clone appeared a few times. This chain uses TRBV5-4 with TRBJ1-2; TRBD1 is a possible D gene (6 bases). Germline V gives CDR1 SGHNT, CDR2 YYREEE (reference sequence). Between the trimmed V and J ends, which lost 6 bases and 5 bases, there was a span of 23 bases. The CDR3 loop spans 16 amino acids. The CDR3 spells CASTIGGREFEYGYTF. The CDR3 DNA is TGTGCCAGCACAATTGGGGGCAGGGAGTTTGAGTATGGCTACACCTTC.

The chain is built from TRBV11-2 and TRBJ2-2; no clear D. This CDR3 spans 11 amino acids. The germline V gene has CDR1 SGHAT and CDR2 FQNNGV. The V end was cut by 2 bases, the J end by 6 bases, with 1 base between. The CDR3 nucleotides are TGTGCCAGCAGCTTATCCGGGGAGCTGTTTTTT. Protein sequence: CASSLSGELFF.

This clone was seen a single time. V is TRBV7-2 and J is TRBJ2-7, with D maybe TRBD2 (6 bases). With 0 bases removed from V and 3 bases from J, the gap between germline ends came to 15 bases. This CDR3 has 16 amino acids. In germline, CDR1 is SGHTA, CDR2 FQGNSA. For the CDR3, the DNA is TGTGCCAGCAGCTTAGCGCAAGGCGGGGCACTCTACGAGCAGTACTTC. Protein sequence: CASSLAQGGALYEQYF.

This rearrangement joins TRBV5-1 to TRBJ2-5; D not resolved. V was trimmed by 3 bases and J by 0 bases, leaving 6 bases between them. This CDR3 spans 13 amino acids. Germline V gene sequence: CDR1 SGHRS, CDR2 YFSETQ. The CDR3 reads CASSSHNQETQYF. CDR3 nucleotide sequence: TGCGCCAGCAGCTCACACAACCAAGAGACCCAGTACTTC.

The chain combines TRBV5-8 with TRBJ1-1; the D is unclear. Germline values: CDR1 SGHTS, CDR2 YDEGEE. With 0 bases removed from V and 0 bases from J, the gap between germline ends came to 9 bases. The CDR3 loop spans 15 amino acids. This CDR3 is CASSLGYGLNTEAFF. The DNA of the CDR3 is TGTGCCAGCAGCTTGGGGTACGGACTGAACACTGAAGCTTTCTTT.

The V and J genes are TRBV7-8 and TRBJ1-5, with TRBD1 identical over 7 bases. Germline lookup yields CDR1 SGHVS and CDR2 FQNEAQ. The CDR3 sequence is 15 residues long. V was clipped by 5 bases and J by 0 bases; unmatched bases: 4. This CDR3 is CASSAGQYSNQPQHF. The CDR3, as DNA: TGTGCCAGCAGCGCGGGACAGTATAGCAATCAGCCCCAGCATTTT. The whole variable domain, filled in from reference TRBV7-8 and TRBJ1-5, reads GAGVSQSPRYKVAKRGQDVALRCDPISGHVSLFWYQQALGQGPEFLTYFQNEAQLDKSGLPSDRFFAERPEGSVSTLKIQRTQQEDSAVYLCASSAGQYSNQPQHFGDGTRLSIL.

This chain uses TRBV5-4 with TRBJ1-5, with no clear D. This CDR3 has 13 residues. Germline CDR1 SGHNT, CDR2 YYREEE (reference sequence). V shed 0 bases and J shed 3 bases, with 4 bases lying between them. This CDR3 is CASSLGDNQPQHF. The CDR3 DNA sequence: TGTGCCAGCAGCTTGGGGGACAATCAGCCCCAGCATTTT.